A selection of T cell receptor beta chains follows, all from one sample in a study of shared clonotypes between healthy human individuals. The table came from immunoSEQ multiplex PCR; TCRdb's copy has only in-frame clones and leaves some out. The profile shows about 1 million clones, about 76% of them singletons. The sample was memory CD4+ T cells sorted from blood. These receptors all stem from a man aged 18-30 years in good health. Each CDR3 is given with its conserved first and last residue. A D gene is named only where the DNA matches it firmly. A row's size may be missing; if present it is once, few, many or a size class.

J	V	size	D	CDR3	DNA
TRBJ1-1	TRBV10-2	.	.	CASSGGGRTEAFF	TGCGCCAGCAGTGGAGGAGGGCGGACTGAAGCTTTCTTT
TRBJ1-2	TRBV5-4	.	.	CASSLAFPMTWGDYGYTF	TGTGCCAGCAGCTTGGCCTTTCCTATGACGTGGGGGGACTATGGCTACACCTTC
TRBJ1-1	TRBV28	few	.	CASLGNEAFF	TGTGCCAGCTTAGGGAATGAAGCTTTCTTT
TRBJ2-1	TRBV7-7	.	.	CASSLGDGYYNEQFF	TGTGCTAGCAGCTTAGGGGACGGGTACTACAATGAGCAGTTCTTC
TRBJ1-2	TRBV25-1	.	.	CASSGVAGTGDYGYTF	TGTGCCAGCAGTGGGGTAGCAGGGACGGGCGACTATGGCTACACCTTC
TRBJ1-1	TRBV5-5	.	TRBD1	CASSARQGLGTEAFF	TGTGCCAGCAGCGCCCGACAGGGGTTGGGCACTGAAGCTTTCTTT
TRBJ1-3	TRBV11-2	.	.	CASSLDVGGRGNTIYF	TGTGCCAGCAGCTTAGATGTTGGCGGCCGTGGAAACACCATATATTTT
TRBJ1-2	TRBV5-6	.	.	CASSLERSYGYTF	TGTGCCAGCAGCTTGGAACGGAGCTATGGCTACACCTTC
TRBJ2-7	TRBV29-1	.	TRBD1	CSVEETGDEQYF	TGCAGCGTTGAAGAGACAGGGGACGAGCAGTACTTC
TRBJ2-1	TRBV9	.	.	CASSAGTSSNEQFF	TGTGCCAGCAGCGCGGGAACTAGCAGCAATGAGCAGTTCTTC
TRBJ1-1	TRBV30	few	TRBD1	CAWGGQGMAEAFF	TGTGCCTGGGGTGGACAGGGGATGGCTGAAGCTTTCTTT
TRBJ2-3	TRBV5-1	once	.	CASSLEGGRSDTQYF	TGCGCCAGCAGCTTGGAGGGGGGGCGGTCAGATACGCAGTATTTT
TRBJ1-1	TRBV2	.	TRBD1	CARSDRVGGTEAFF	TGTGCCAGGTCTGACAGGGTCGGGGGCACTGAAGCTTTCTTT
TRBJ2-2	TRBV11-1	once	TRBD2	CASSLRSGGENTGELFF	TGTGCCAGCAGCTTAAGGTCCGGGGGGGAAAACACCGGGGAGCTGTTTTTT
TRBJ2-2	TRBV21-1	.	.	CASSLRGEVRDRNTGELFF	TGTGCCAGCAGCCTTCGGGGAGAGGTCCGGGACAGAAACACCGGGGAGCTGTTTTTT
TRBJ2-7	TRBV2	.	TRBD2	CASRPGGLPDEQYF	TGTGCCAGCAGACCGGGAGGACTACCGGACGAGCAGTACTTC
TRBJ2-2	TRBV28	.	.	CASSRIDRFTGELFF	TGTGCCAGCAGCCGCATTGACAGATTCACCGGGGAGCTGTTTTTT
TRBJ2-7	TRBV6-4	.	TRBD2	CASSDPGGGRAFSYEQYF	TGTGCCAGCAGTGATCCTGGGGGGGGAAGGGCTTTCTCCTACGAGCAGTACTTC
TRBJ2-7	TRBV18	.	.	CASSPSVREQLFSYEQYF	TGTGCCAGCTCACCAAGCGTAAGAGAGCAGCTGTTCTCCTACGAGCAGTACTTC
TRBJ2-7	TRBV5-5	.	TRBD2	CASSLAVGRALAGGPYEQYF	TGTGCCAGCAGCTTGGCCGTAGGCAGGGCCCTAGCGGGAGGTCCCTACGAGCAGTACTTC
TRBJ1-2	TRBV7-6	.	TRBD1	CASSPHLRGQGYTF	TGTGCCAGCAGCCCTCATCTCAGGGGGCAAGGCTACACCTTC
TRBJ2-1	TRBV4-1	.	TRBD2	CASSQDQAGGGNEQFF	TGCGCCAGCAGCCAAGATCAAGCGGGAGGCGGGAATGAGCAGTTCTTC
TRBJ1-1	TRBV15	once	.	CATSRGGYFYTEAFF	TGTGCCACCAGCAGAGGGGGCTACTTTTACACTGAAGCTTTCTTT
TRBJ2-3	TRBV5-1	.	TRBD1	CASSLTGESTDTQYF	TGCGCCAGCAGCTTGACAGGGGAAAGCACAGATACGCAGTATTTT